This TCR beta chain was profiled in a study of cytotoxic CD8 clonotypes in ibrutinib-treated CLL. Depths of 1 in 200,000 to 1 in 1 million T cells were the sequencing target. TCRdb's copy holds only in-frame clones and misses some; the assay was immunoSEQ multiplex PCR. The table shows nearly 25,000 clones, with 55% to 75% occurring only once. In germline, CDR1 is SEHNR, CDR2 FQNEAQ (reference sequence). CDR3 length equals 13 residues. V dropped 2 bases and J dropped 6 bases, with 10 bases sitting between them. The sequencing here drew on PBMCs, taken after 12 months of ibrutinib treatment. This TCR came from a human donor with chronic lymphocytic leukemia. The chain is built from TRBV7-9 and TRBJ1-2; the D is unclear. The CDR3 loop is CASSLRRGHGYTF. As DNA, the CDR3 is TGTGCCAGCAGCTTAAGGCGCGGACATGGCTACACCTTC.